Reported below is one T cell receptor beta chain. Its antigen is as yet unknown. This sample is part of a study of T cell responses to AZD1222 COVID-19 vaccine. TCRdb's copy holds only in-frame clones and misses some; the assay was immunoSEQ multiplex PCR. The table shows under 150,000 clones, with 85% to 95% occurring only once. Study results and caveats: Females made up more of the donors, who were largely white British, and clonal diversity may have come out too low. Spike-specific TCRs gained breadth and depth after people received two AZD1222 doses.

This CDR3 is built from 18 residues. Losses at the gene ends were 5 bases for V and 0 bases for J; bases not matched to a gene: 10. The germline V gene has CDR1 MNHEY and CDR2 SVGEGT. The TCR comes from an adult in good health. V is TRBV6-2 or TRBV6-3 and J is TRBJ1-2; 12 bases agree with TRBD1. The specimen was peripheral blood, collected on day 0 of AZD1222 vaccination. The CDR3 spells CASSSHRDRGPTNYGYTF. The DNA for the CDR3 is TGTGCCAGCAGTAGCCACCGGGACAGGGGGCCGACTAACTATGGCTACACCTTC.